A selection of T cell receptor beta chains follows, all from one sample in a study of OX40 agonist ivuxolimab in advanced cancers. The table came from immunoSEQ multiplex PCR; TCRdb's copy has only in-frame clones and leaves some out. Altogether about 35,000 clones are present, over 60% being singletons, with the ten largest covering around 18%. The starting material was CD4+ or CD8+ T cells sorted from blood, obtained in a trial of the OX40 agonist ivuxolimab. These receptors came from an adult with an advanced solid tumor such as melanoma, head and neck, liver or kidney cancer. Each CDR3 is given with its conserved first and last residue. The order of the fields is clone size, V gene, J gene, D gene, CDR3 DNA, CDR3 protein. A D gene is named only where the DNA matches it firmly. Clone sizes are given selectively: once, few, many, or a class where the clone is expanded.

>.|TRBV6-5|TRBJ2-1|.
TGTGCCAGCAGTTACGATAGGAGTGCTAATGAGCAGTTCTTC
CASSYDRSANEQFF
>.|TRBV6-1|TRBJ1-5|TRBD1
TGTGCCAGCAGTGAAAAAGGACAGGGGAATCAGCCCCAGCATTTT
CASSEKGQGNQPQHF
>.|TRBV14|TRBJ1-1|.
TGTGCCAGCAGCCGGAGGGGAGTGATGAACACTGAAGCTTTCTTT
CASSRRGVMNTEAFF
>.|TRBV27|TRBJ2-2|.
TGTGCCAGCAGTTTACAGGGGGGGTCCGGGGAGCTGTTTTTT
CASSLQGGSGELFF
>.|TRBV29-1|TRBJ1-1|.
TGCAGCGTTAATACAGTCAATATGAACACTGAAGCTTTCTTT
CSVNTVNMNTEAFF
>.|TRBV5-6|TRBJ2-2|TRBD1
TGTGCCAGCAGCTCTCCGGGACAGGGGAAGGCCGGGGAGCTGTTTTTT
CASSSPGQGKAGELFF
>large|TRBV11-3|TRBJ2-4|TRBD2
TGTGCCAGCAGCCAAGCGGGGATGGGCATTCAGTACTTC
CASSQAGMGIQYF
>once|TRBV6-6|TRBJ1-6|.
TGTGCCAGCAGTTTAAACGGTTATTCACCCCTCCACTTT
CASSLNGYSPLHF
>.|TRBV29-1|TRBJ2-5|.
TGCAGCGTTGATGTCCTACAAAAGGGGCAGTACTTC
CSVDVLQKGQYF
>.|TRBV5-1|TRBJ2-2|.
TGCGCCAGCAGCCCGAGGACTACACAGGGGGAGCTGTTTTTT
CASSPRTTQGELFF
>.|TRBV6-5|TRBJ2-1|.
TGTGCCAGCAAAGAGTACAATGAGCAGTTCTTC
CASKEYNEQFF
>once|TRBV25-1|TRBJ2-2|.
TGTGCCAGCAGTGAGGTGGGGAACACCGGGGAGCTGTTTTTT
CASSEVGNTGELFF
>.|TRBV27|TRBJ1-3|.
TGTGCCAGCAGTTTACGGGGCACGGGGGGAAACACCATATATTTT
CASSLRGTGGNTIYF
>.|TRBV6-6|TRBJ2-1|.
TGTGCCAGCAGTTCCTACACGGGACATTTATACAATGAGCAGTTCTTC
CASSSYTGHLYNEQFF
>.|TRBV10-3|TRBJ1-2|.
TGTGCCATCAGTGAGTCGGCCGGGTATAGCTATGGCTACACCTTC
CAISESAGYSYGYTF
>.|TRBV6-5|TRBJ1-2|.
TGTGCCAGCAGCCTTCGTGGGTTTTTTGGCTACACCTTC
CASSLRGFFGYTF
>.|TRBV30|TRBJ1-5|.
TGTGCCTGGAGCGCCAGGGCCAATCAGCCCCAGCATTTT
CAWSARANQPQHF
>.|TRBV5-6|TRBJ1-5|.
TGTGCCAGCAGCTGGGGATCGGGCGGGGATCAGCCCCAGCATTTT
CASSWGSGGDQPQHF
>.|TRBV28|TRBJ2-5|.
TGTGCCAGCAGTTTAGAGGGTACGAGGACCCAGTACTTC
CASSLEGTRTQYF
>once|TRBV28|TRBJ1-5|TRBD1
TGTGCCAGCAGTTCCACGGCCGGGACAGGGGGACAGCCCCAGCATTTT
CASSSTAGTGGQPQHF
>.|TRBV7-9|TRBJ2-3|TRBD2
TGTGCCAGCAGCAGTAGCGGGCATAGCACAGATACGCAGTATTTT
CASSSSGHSTDTQYF
>once|TRBV6-1|TRBJ1-5|.
TGTGCCAGCAGTGGATCGGGACGGCGCAATCAGCCCCAGCATTTT
CASSGSGRRNQPQHF
>.|TRBV5-1|TRBJ1-2|TRBD1
TGCGCCAGCAGCAGGGACAGGGTGGGGAACTATGGCTACACCTTC
CASSRDRVGNYGYTF
>.|TRBV27|TRBJ2-6|TRBD1
TGTGCCAGCAGTCGGACAGGGAGGCTTGGGGCCAACGTCCTGACTTTC
CASSRTGRLGANVLTF
>.|TRBV14|TRBJ2-3|.
TGTGCCAGCAGCCAAGAACTGGGTTGGACCACAGATACGCAGTATTTT
CASSQELGWTTDTQYF
>few|TRBV7-9|TRBJ1-1|TRBD1
TGTGCCAGCAGCTGGGGGACAGGGGACGGTGAAGCTTTCTTT
CASSWGTGDGEAFF
>.|TRBV4-2|TRBJ1-1|.
TGTGCCAGCAGCCAAGGGGGGTTGGATCGGTTCTTT
CASSQGGLDRFF
>.|TRBV6-5|TRBJ2-5|TRBD1
TGTGCCAGCAGACGGGACAGGGGATACGAGACCCAGTACTTC
CASRRDRGYETQYF
>.|TRBV11-2|TRBJ1-6|.
TGTGCCAGCAGCTCCCACGGTGGGGGTTCACCCCTCCACTTT
CASSSHGGGSPLHF
>once|TRBV11-2|TRBJ2-3|TRBD2
TGTGCCAGCAGCCTAGCGGGGGTGTTTGCAGATACGCAGTATTTT
CASSLAGVFADTQYF
>.|TRBV5-6|TRBJ1-1|.
TGTGCCAGCAGCTTGTGGGGCAAGAACACTGAAGCTTTCTTT
CASSLWGKNTEAFF
>.|TRBV27|TRBJ1-5|.
TGTGCCAGCGACAGTAGCAATCAGCCCCAGCATTTT
CASDSSNQPQHF
>.|TRBV6-1|TRBJ1-6|.
TGTGCCAGCACCCGGGAGGTTAGCTCACCCCTCCACTTT
CASTREVSSPLHF
>.|TRBV5-1|TRBJ2-7|.
TGCGCCAGCAGCCTAGGACAGGAGGGCTACGAGCAGTACTTC
CASSLGQEGYEQYF
>.|TRBV10-3|TRBJ1-1|TRBD1
TGTGCCATCAGTGAAGGGACAGGGGAGAACACTGAAGCTTTCTTT
CAISEGTGENTEAFF
>.|TRBV2|TRBJ1-1|.
TGTGCCACCACGTGGGGGGGGGATACTGAAGCTTTCTTT
CATTWGGDTEAFF
>.|TRBV27|TRBJ1-5|TRBD1
TGTGCCAGCAGTCCCCGGACAGGGAGGCAGCCCCAGCATTTT
CASSPRTGRQPQHF
>.|TRBV2|TRBJ1-1|.
TGTGCCAGCAGCAGAGAATCGGGGCACACTGAAGCTTTCTTT
CASSRESGHTEAFF
>.|TRBV19|TRBJ2-3|.
TGTGCCAGTAGTATATTTCAACTCGGCGGAGTAACAGATACGCAGTATTTT
CASSIFQLGGVTDTQYF
>.|TRBV30|TRBJ2-5|.
TGTGCCTGGAGTGGGACAGTTCAAGAGACCCAGTACTTC
CAWSGTVQETQYF